This T cell receptor beta chain stems from a study of blood T cell repertoires in COVID-19. The CDR3 is 16 residues long. CDR1 MNHNY and CDR2 SVGAGI come from the germline V gene (reference sequence). Trimming removed 6 bases from V and 0 bases from J, with 17 bases in between. TCRdb's copy holds only in-frame clones and misses some; the assay was immunoSEQ multiplex PCR. The table lists roughly 60,000 clones, around nine tenths of them singletons. The receptor was derived from a human donor with active COVID-19. The donor label of this sample is uncertain. The rearrangement uses TRBV6-6 and TRBJ1-1; TRBD1 might be the D (5 bases). The sequenced material came from peripheral blood. CDR3 in amino acids: CASSDIQVIVNTEAFF. CDR3 sequence (DNA): TGTGCCAGCAGCGACATACAGGTTATAGTGAACACTGAAGCTTTCTTT.